This T cell receptor beta chain was captured in a study of beta chain features in type 1 diabetes. Notes on the study in general: At VDJ recombination sites, type 1 diabetes patients had fewer insertions and more deleted nucleotides.

Per the germline V gene, CDR1 is SQVTM and CDR2 is ANQGSEA. Trimming stripped 3 bases from V and 2 bases from J, with 9 bases between. The CDR3 extends over 13 amino acids. Comments on this clone: What it binds is not known.

What was sequenced were expressed TCRB transcripts, since all of the isolated RNA had been reverse transcribed. This table comes from immunoSEQ multiplex PCR, and its TCRdb copy is limited to in-frame clones, with some not included. This table holds hundreds of thousands of clones, approximately 15% found once. Each donor gave one heparinised blood draw averaging around 120 mL. Staining for CD45RO/CCR7/CD25/CD127/CD95/CD27 allowed sorting of CD4+ naive, central memory, regulatory and stem cell-like memory cells. The chain links TRBV29-1 to TRBJ2-3, with no clear D. This receptor was identified in a man aged 30-40 years in good health. Sequencing input: naive CD4+ T cells from blood. This CDR3 reads CSVDWSSTDTQYF. The CDR3 coding sequence is TGCAGCGTTGATTGGTCCTCCACAGATACGCAGTATTTT.